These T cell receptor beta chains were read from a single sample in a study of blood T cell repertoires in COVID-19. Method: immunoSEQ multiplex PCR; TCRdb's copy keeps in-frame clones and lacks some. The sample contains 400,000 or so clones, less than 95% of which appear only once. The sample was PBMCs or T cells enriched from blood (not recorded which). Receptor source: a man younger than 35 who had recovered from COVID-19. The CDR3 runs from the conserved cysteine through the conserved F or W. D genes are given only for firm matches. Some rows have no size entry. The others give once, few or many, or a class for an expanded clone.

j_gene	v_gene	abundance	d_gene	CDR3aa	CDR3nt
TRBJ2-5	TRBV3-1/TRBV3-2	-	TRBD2	CASSLAGGGGQETQYF	TGTGCCAGCAGCCTAGCGGGGGGGGGAGGACAAGAGACCCAGTACTTC
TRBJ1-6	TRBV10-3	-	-	CAISDRGSAPLHF	TGTGCCATCAGTGATAGGGGGTCGGCACCCCTCCACTTT
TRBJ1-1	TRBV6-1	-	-	CASSGRGWTMNTEAFF	TGTGCCAGCAGTGGGCGGGGGTGGACGATGAACACTGAAGCTTTCTTT
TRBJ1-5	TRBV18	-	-	CASSPFRDQPQHF	TGTGCCAGCTCCCCTTTTCGAGATCAGCCCCAGCATTTT
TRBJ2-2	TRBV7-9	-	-	CASSSSSSTGELFF	TGTGCCAGCAGCTCAAGTAGTTCGACCGGGGAGCTGTTTTTT
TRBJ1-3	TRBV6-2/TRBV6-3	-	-	CASSYATASGNTIYF	TGTGCCAGCAGTTACGCGACTGCTTCTGGAAACACCATATATTTT
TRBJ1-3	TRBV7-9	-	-	CASSLGGGAGNTIYF	TGTGCCAGCAGCTTAGGAGGTGGCGCAGGAAACACCATATATTTT
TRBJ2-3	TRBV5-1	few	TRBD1	CASSWDRVVADTQYF	TGCGCCAGCAGCTGGGACAGGGTGGTGGCAGATACGCAGTATTTT
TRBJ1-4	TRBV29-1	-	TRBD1	CSVGQPNEKLFF	TGCAGCGTGGGACAGCCGAATGAAAAACTGTTTTTT
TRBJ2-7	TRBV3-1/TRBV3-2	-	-	CASSLGGYYEQYF	TGTGCCAGCAGCCTCGGGGGATACTACGAGCAGTACTTC
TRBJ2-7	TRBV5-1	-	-	CASSLIPEVTYNEQYF	TGCGCCAGCAGCTTAATTCCAGAAGTAACGTACAACGAGCAGTACTTC
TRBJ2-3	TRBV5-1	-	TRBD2	CASSPIAGKENTQYF	TGCGCCAGCAGCCCCATAGCGGGGAAGGAAAATACGCAGTATTTT